Given below is one T cell receptor beta chain in context. Its antigen is undetermined. This sample stems from a study of tumor and adjacent non-tumor tissue in lung cancer. The study's findings and limits: In normal lung, the top 100 clones were significantly more dominant than in tumor.

The library came from three nested PCR rounds adapted from ARM-PCR protocols. TCRdb used MiXCR to reprocess the multiplex PCR reads, holding one entry per CDR3 protein. The table includes over 130,000 distinct CDR3 sequences, about 71% detected once. The template was RNA from unsorted bulk tissue. V lost 7 bases, J lost 1 base, and 8 bases stayed unmatched. The CDR3 spans 17 residues. Per the germline V gene, CDR1 is MDHEN and CDR2 is SYDVKM. The clonotype originates from a man aged 60-69 years with small cell lung cancer. This chain joins TRBV28 and TRBJ2-1; 12 bases agree with TRBD2. The sequencing sample was made of lung tumor tissue. CDR3 loop: CASNPLAGGGSYNEQFF. In DNA, the CDR3 is TGTGCCAGCAATCCCCTAGCGGGAGGGGGTTCCTACAATGAGCAGTTCTTC.